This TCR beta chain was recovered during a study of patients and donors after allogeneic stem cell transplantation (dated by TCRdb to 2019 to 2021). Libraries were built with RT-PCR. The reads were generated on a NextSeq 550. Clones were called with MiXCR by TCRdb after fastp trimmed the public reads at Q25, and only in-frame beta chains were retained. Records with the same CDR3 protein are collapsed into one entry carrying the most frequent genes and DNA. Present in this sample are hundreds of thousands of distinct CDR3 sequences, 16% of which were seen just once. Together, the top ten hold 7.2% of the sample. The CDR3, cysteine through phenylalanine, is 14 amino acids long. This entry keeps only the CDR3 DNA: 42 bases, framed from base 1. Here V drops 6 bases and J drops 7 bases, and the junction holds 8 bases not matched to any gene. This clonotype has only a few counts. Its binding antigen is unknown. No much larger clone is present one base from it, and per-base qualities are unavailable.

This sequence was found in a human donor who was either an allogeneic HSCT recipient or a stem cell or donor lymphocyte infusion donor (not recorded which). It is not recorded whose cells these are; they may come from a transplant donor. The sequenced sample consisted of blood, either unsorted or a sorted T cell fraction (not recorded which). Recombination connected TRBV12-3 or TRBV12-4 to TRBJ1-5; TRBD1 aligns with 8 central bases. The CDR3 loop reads CASRTSGGGQPQHF. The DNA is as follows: TGTGCCAGCAGGACTTCAGGGGGCGGGCAGCCCCAGCATTTT.